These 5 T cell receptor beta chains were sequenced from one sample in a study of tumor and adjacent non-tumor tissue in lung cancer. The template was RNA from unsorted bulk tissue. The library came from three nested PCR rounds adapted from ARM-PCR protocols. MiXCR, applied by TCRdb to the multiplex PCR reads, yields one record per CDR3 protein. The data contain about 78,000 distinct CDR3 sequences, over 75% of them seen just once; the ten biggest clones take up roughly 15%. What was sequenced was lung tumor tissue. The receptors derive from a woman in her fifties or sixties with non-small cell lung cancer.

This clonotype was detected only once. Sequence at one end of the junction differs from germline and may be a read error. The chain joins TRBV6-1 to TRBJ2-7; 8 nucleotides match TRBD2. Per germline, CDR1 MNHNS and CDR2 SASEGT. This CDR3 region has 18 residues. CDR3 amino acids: CASREALRGGGWGYEQYF. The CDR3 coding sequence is TGTGCCAGCAGAGAAGCGTTAAGGGGCGGGGGGTGGGGCTACGAGCAGTATTTC.

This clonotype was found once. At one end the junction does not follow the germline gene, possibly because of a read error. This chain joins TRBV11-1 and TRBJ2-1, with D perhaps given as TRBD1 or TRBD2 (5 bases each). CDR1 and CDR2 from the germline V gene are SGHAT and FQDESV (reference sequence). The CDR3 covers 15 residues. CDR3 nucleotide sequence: TGTGCCGACAGCTTAGGGTGGGAGAACTACAATGAGCGGTTCTTC. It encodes CADSLGWENYNERFF.

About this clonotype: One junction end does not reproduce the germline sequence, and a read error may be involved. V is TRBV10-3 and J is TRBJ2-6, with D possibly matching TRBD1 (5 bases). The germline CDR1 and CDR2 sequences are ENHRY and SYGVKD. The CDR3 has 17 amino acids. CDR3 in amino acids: CAISATSQTSGANVLAF. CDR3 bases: TGTGCTATCAGCGCAACTTCTCAGACCTCTGGGGCCAACGTCCTGGCTTTC.

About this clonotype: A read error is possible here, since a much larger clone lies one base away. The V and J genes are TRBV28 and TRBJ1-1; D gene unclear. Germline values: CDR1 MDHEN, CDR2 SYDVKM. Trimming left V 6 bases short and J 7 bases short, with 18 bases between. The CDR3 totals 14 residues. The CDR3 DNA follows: TGTGCCAGCAGCCCCAGGCCCCAAAGGTATGAAGCTTTCTTT. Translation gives CASSPRPQRYEAFF.

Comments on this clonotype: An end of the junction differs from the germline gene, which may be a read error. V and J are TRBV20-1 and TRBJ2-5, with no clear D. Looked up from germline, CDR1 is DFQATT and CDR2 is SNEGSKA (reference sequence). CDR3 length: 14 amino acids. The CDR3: CSARSSVERQTQYF. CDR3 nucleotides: TGCAGTGCTAGAAGCTCTGTGGAACGGCAGACTCAGTACTTC.